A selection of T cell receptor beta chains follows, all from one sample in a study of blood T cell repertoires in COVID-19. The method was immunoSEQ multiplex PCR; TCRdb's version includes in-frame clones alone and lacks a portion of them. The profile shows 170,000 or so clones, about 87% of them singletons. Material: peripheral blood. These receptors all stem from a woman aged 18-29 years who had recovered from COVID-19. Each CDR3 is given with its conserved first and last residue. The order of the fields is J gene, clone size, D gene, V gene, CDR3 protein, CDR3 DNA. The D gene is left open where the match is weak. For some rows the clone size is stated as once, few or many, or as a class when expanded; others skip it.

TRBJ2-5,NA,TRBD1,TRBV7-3,CASSPHGGQGQETQYF,TGTGCCAGCAGCCCCCACGGTGGACAGGGACAAGAGACCCAGTACTTC
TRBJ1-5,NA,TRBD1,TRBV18,CASSLDNRGHQPQHF,TGTGCCAGCTCACTAGACAACAGGGGGCATCAGCCCCAGCATTTT
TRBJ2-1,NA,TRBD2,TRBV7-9,CASRGTSASLEQFF,TGTGCCAGCAGGGGGACTAGCGCCAGTTTGGAGCAGTTCTTC
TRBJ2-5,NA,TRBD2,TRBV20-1,CSASYSGRVETQYF,TGCAGTGCTAGTTATAGCGGGAGGGTAGAGACCCAGTACTTC
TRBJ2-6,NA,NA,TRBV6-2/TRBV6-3,CASSKRMNSGANVLTF,TGTGCCAGCAGTAAGCGTATGAACTCCGGGGCCAACGTCCTGACTTTC
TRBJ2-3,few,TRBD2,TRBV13,CASSQGLAGGSTDTQYF,TGTGCCAGCAGCCAGGGACTAGCGGGGGGGTCCACAGATACGCAGTATTTT
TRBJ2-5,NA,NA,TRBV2,CASREYLETQYF,TGTGCCAGCAGGGAGTACCTAGAGACCCAGTACTTC
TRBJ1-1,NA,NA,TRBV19,CASSPRQDVWDTEAFF,TGTGCCAGTAGTCCGCGACAGGATGTGTGGGACACTGAAGCTTTCTTT
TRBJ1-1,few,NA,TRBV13,CASSFTRENTEAFF,TGTGCCAGCAGCTTCACGAGAGAGAACACTGAAGCTTTCTTT
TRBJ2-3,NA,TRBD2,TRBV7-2,CASSLSTSAGRLSTDTQYF,TGTGCCAGCAGCTTATCCACTAGCGCGGGTCGGCTTAGCACAGATACGCAGTATTTT
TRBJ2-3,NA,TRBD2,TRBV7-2,CASSLVGLAYDTQYF,TGTGCCAGCAGCTTAGTGGGACTAGCATACGATACGCAGTATTTT
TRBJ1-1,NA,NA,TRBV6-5,CASSSGSRPNTEAFF,TGTGCCAGCAGTTCGGGATCTCGACCGAACACTGAAGCTTTCTTT
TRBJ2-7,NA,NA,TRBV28,CASSFPNHEQYF,TGTGCCAGCAGTTTCCCCAATCACGAGCAGTACTTC
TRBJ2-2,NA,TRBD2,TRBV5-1,CASSPQSGRVFGELFF,TGCGCCAGCAGCCCCCAAAGCGGGAGGGTTTTCGGGGAGCTGTTTTTT
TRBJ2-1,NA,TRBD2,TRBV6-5,CASRSGTSGGNEQFF,TGTGCCAGCAGGTCGGGGACTAGCGGAGGGAATGAGCAGTTCTTC
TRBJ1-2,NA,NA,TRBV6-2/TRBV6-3,CASSYGGGYTF,TGTGCCAGCAGTTACGGAGGCGGCTACACCTTC
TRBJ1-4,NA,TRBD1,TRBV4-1,CASSQGQTGEQEKLFF,TGCGCCAGCAGCCAAGGGCAGACAGGGGAGCAGGAAAAACTGTTTTTT
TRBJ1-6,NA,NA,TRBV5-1,CASSGGWVDNSPLHF,TGCGCCAGCAGCGGAGGCTGGGTTGATAATTCACCCCTCCACTTT